The T cell receptor (beta chain) described here comes from a study of tumor-infiltrating lymphocytes in primary liver carcinoma. Study information: All patients, whether men or women, fell within 30 to 69 years of age.

V dropped 3 bases and J dropped 6; count of bases not matched to a gene: 2. CDR3 length: 14 residues. The V gene's germline CDR1 is SQVTM and CDR2 ANQGSEA. Priming with a constant-region primer yielded TCR beta cDNA from roughly 500 ng total RNA. ARM-PCR, slightly modified, supplied the TCR beta libraries through three nested multiplex PCR rounds. The first two PCR rounds, roughly 9 cycles each, used TRBV1-TRBV30 forward primers and a C-beta reverse primer. TCRdb analysed the multiplex PCR reads with MiXCR anew, one entry per CDR3 protein. This table holds about 120,000 distinct CDR3 sequences, 65% to 75% found once. This clonotype was detected only a few times. Co-extraction yielded RNA and DNA from approximately 20-30 mg of unsorted bulk tissue.

V and J are TRBV29-1 and TRBJ2-1; 13 nucleotides align to TRBD2. The sample was tumor-adjacent normal liver tissue. This TCR came from a woman between 55 and 75 years old with primary liver carcinoma and hepatitis B virus infection. DNA for the CDR3: TGCAGCGTTGAGGGACTAGCGGGGACCAATGAGCAGTTCTTC. Protein: CSVEGLAGTNEQFF.